The 11 T cell receptor beta chains in this list originate from one sample, sequenced in a study of regulatory T cells in long-lasting Graves disease. Assembly of TCR beta libraries relied on iRepertoire HTBI primers together with Arm-PCR of CDR3 regions. TCRdb re-called the multiplex PCR reads through MiXCR, storing one row per CDR3 protein. This sample has a few hundred thousand distinct CDR3 sequences, with around a quarter found just once. Time point indicated: persistent/refractory GD, antithyroid drugs over 5 years with positive TRAb. PBMCs provided the RNA from which the TCR library was made. Material: peripheral blood mononuclear cells (PBMCs), obtained when the disease was refractory, from a patient treated with antithyroid drugs. The receptor source for this set is a female donor with Graves disease.

This clonotype was detected only a few times. The chain couples TRBV7-6 to TRBJ1-6, with D perhaps matching TRBD1 (5 bases). This CDR3 comprises 15 residues. The V and J ends lost 2 bases and 5 bases respectively, with 10 bases between them. The V gene's germline CDR1 is SGHVS and CDR2 FNYEAQ. The CDR3 DNA reads as TGTGCCAGCAGCTTATCAGGGCAAAATAATTCACCCCTCCACTTT. It is translated as CASSLSGQNNSPLHF.

The V and J genes are TRBV3-1 and TRBJ1-1; the match to TRBD1 covers 7 bases. In germline, CDR1 is LGHDT, CDR2 YNNKEL (reference sequence). The CDR3 has 18 amino acids. V gave up 5 bases and J gave up 0 bases; unmatched junction bases: 15. CDR3 sequence: CASSARQGDGALNTEAFF. The CDR3, as DNA: TGTGCCAGCAGCGCCCGACAGGGAGACGGGGCTCTGAACACTGAAGCTTTCTTT.

This clonotype was observed once. A read error may be the cause here, since a much bigger clone is one base away. This chain links TRBV7-8 with TRBJ1-1, with D unclear. This CDR3 spans 13 amino acids. In germline, CDR1 is SGHVS, CDR2 FQNEAQ. The CDR3 protein is CANSYKLNTEAFF. The CDR3 nucleotides read TGTGCCAACAGCTATAAGTTGAACACTGAAGCTTTCTTT. Full variable domain (remainder filled in from reference TRBV7-8 and TRBJ1-1): GAGVSQSPRYKVAKRGQDVALRCDPISGHVSLFWYQQALGQGPEFLTYFQNEAQLDKSGLPSDRFFAERPEGSVSTLKIQRTQQEDSAVYLCANSYKLNTEAFFGQGTRLTVV.

This clonotype was recorded a few times. The chain employs TRBV2 and TRBJ1-3; D gene unclear. CDR3 length equals 15 residues. CDR1 is SNHLY, CDR2 FYNNEI, per germline. V was pared by 2 bases and J by 2 bases, with 10 bases between. The CDR3 spells CASSERSITGNTIYF. For the CDR3, the DNA is TGTGCCAGCAGTGAAAGGTCCATCACTGGAAACACCATATATTTT.

This clonotype was detected ten times or more. J is TRBJ2-7 and V is TRBV5-1; no clear D. The CDR3 runs to 14 residues. V lost 0 bases to trimming and J lost 3 bases, with 10 bases between them. Germline V gene lookup returns CDR1 SGHRS and CDR2 YFSETQ. The CDR3 is CASSLAFVDYEQYF. In DNA, the CDR3 is TGCGCCAGCAGCTTGGCGTTTGTGGACTACGAGCAGTACTTC. Combining the CDR3 with reference TRBV5-1 and TRBJ2-7 gives the whole variable domain KAGVTQTPRYLIKTRGQQVTLSCSPISGHRSVSWYQQTPGQGLQFLFEYFSETQRNKGNFPGRFSGRQFSNSRSEMNVSTLELGDSALYLCASSLAFVDYEQYFGPGTRLTVT.

This clonotype was observed at least ten times. V is TRBV27 and J is TRBJ2-2; no clear D. Trimming stripped 3 bases from V and 4 bases from J, with 6 bases between. The germline gives CDR1 MNHEY, CDR2 SMNVEV (reference sequence). This CDR3 is 13 amino acids long. The CDR3 region is CASSFKGTGELFF. In DNA form, the CDR3 reads TGTGCCAGCAGTTTTAAGGGCACCGGGGAGCTGTTTTTT.

This clonotype was found a few times. The chain links TRBV6-5 to TRBJ2-7; no firm D call. Germline-derived CDR1 and CDR2 are MNHEY and SVGAGI. This CDR3 is built from 16 residues. V lost 4 bases and J lost 2, with 18 bases in between. CDR3 coding DNA: TGTGCCAGCAGTTCCATTTTATTTTCATCCCCCTACGAGCAGTACTTC. Its protein is CASSSILFSSPYEQYF.

The table lists this clonotype with a few counts. The chain employs TRBV5-1 and TRBJ1-1, with D possibly being TRBD1 (5 bases). This CDR3 comprises 16 residues. Germline CDR1 is SGHRS and CDR2 is YFSETQ. Trimming took 2 bases from V and 10 from J, leaving 24 bases between them. Here the CDR3 DNA reads TGCGCCAGCAGCTTCGTAGGATTAAAGGGCGGGGGGGGAGCTTTCTTT. It is translated as CASSFVGLKGGGGAFF. The variable domain in full, completed from reference TRBV5-1 and TRBJ1-1, reads KAGVTQTPRYLIKTRGQQVTLSCSPISGHRSVSWYQQTPGQGLQFLFEYFSETQRNKGNFPGRFSGRQFSNSRSEMNVSTLELGDSALYLCASSFVGLKGGGGAFFGQGTRLTVV.

The chain uses TRBV6-1 and TRBJ2-7; perhaps D is TRBD1 or TRBD2 (5 bases each). Trimming stripped 6 bases from V and 7 bases from J, with 16 bases between. CDR3 length: 13 residues. Germline CDR1 reads MNHNS; CDR2 reads SASEGT. The DNA for the CDR3 is TGTGCCAGCAGCTTTCGAGGGCAGGGAGAGCAGTACTTC. Translation gives CASSFRGQGEQYF.

A word on this clonotype: At one end, the junction sequence differs from germline, possibly due to a read error. The chain employs TRBV27 and TRBJ2-5, with TRBD2 matching over 14 bases. The length of the CDR3 is 17 residues. From germline, CDR1 is MNHEY and CDR2 SMNVEV (reference sequence). The CDR3 sequence: CASSLSAGTSGRETQYF. CDR3 coding DNA: TGTGCCAGCAGTCTATCCGCCGGGACTAGCGGGAGAGAGACCCAGTACTTC.

This clonotype was observed at least ten times. The chain carries TRBV7-2 and TRBJ2-5; the D is unclear. Germline V gene sequence: CDR1 SGHTA, CDR2 FQGNSA. Trimming left V 2 bases short and J 3 bases short, with 7 bases between. The CDR3 is 13 amino acids. The CDR3 spells CASSLSTEETQYF. CDR3 bases: TGTGCCAGCAGCTTATCAACGGAAGAGACCCAGTACTTC.